Listed below are T cell receptor beta chains from one sample, sequenced in a study of CD8 T cells in ankylosing spondylitis. Using its own MiXCR run on the 5' RACE reads, TCRdb lists one record per CDR3 protein. Of fewer than 250,000 distinct CDR3 sequences listed, roughly a tenth were seen once; the top ten hold under 25%. Input material: blood, either unsorted or a sorted T cell fraction (not recorded which). These receptor sequences come from a male donor with ankylosing spondylitis or in good health (not recorded which). Both conserved end residues are part of each CDR3. Fields, in order: V gene, J gene, CDR3 protein.

v_gene: TRBV12-3/TRBV12-4
j_gene: TRBJ2-4
CDR3aa: CASSPGRPWGSKNIQYF

v_gene: TRBV3-1
j_gene: TRBJ1-5
CDR3aa: CASSQTPGNQPQHF

v_gene: TRBV7-7
j_gene: TRBJ2-1
CDR3aa: CASSPTSSGSLYEQFF

v_gene: TRBV10-3
j_gene: TRBJ2-5
CDR3aa: CATSETGGKETQYF

v_gene: TRBV9
j_gene: TRBJ1-3
CDR3aa: CASSVQASSGNTIYF

v_gene: TRBV28
j_gene: TRBJ1-6
CDR3aa: CASSPVWRSDSPLHF

v_gene: TRBV5-4
j_gene: TRBJ1-1
CDR3aa: CASFSSGETEAFF

v_gene: TRBV7-6
j_gene: TRBJ2-1
CDR3aa: CASSIGQAYNEQFF

v_gene: TRBV11-2
j_gene: TRBJ2-2
CDR3aa: CASSLDPVNTGELFF

v_gene: TRBV7-9
j_gene: TRBJ2-5
CDR3aa: CASSTIVETQYF

v_gene: TRBV5-1
j_gene: TRBJ1-1
CDR3aa: CASSFSTGRETEAFF

v_gene: TRBV5-1
j_gene: TRBJ2-5
CDR3aa: CASSSAAGEAQYF

v_gene: TRBV20-1
j_gene: TRBJ2-7
CDR3aa: CSARKPGASYEQYF

v_gene: TRBV5-1
j_gene: TRBJ2-3
CDR3aa: CASSPGLAGPTDTQYF

v_gene: TRBV5-1
j_gene: TRBJ2-3
CDR3aa: CASSDPRGSDTQYF

v_gene: TRBV9
j_gene: TRBJ2-1
CDR3aa: CASSPRLAGYNEQFF

v_gene: TRBV7-2
j_gene: TRBJ2-7
CDR3aa: CASSPRTSGASYEQYF

v_gene: TRBV7-3
j_gene: TRBJ1-1
CDR3aa: CASSFTGEGTEAFF

v_gene: TRBV2
j_gene: TRBJ2-7
CDR3aa: CASSVDRGQTYEQYF

v_gene: TRBV20-1
j_gene: TRBJ2-3
CDR3aa: CSALNGLASETDTQYF

v_gene: TRBV28
j_gene: TRBJ2-5
CDR3aa: CASSFNKGTGETQYF

v_gene: TRBV7-2
j_gene: TRBJ1-1
CDR3aa: CASSPGTGLSNTEAFF

v_gene: TRBV10-3
j_gene: TRBJ2-3
CDR3aa: CAISGGGDTDTQYF

v_gene: TRBV20-1
j_gene: TRBJ1-2
CDR3aa: CSALPGSNYGYTF

v_gene: TRBV12-3/TRBV12-4
j_gene: TRBJ2-2
CDR3aa: CASSLEGVAGELFF

v_gene: TRBV5-1
j_gene: TRBJ1-6
CDR3aa: CASSLSLANSPLHF

v_gene: TRBV12-3/TRBV12-4
j_gene: TRBJ1-1
CDR3aa: CASSFYSPQAFF

v_gene: TRBV6-5
j_gene: TRBJ2-7
CDR3aa: CASSYDRESYEQYF

v_gene: TRBV21-1
j_gene: TRBJ2-7
CDR3aa: CASISLRDRVGEQYF

v_gene: TRBV4-2
j_gene: TRBJ2-3
CDR3aa: CASSQERSPGTADTQYF

v_gene: TRBV7-2
j_gene: TRBJ2-5
CDR3aa: CASSPVLAGGRQETQYF

v_gene: TRBV30
j_gene: TRBJ1-2
CDR3aa: CAWSATAGGYTF

v_gene: TRBV29-1
j_gene: TRBJ2-1
CDR3aa: CSVERVSGTGVYNEQFF

v_gene: TRBV20-1
j_gene: TRBJ2-5
CDR3aa: CSARWPSGEQETQYF

v_gene: TRBV5-6
j_gene: TRBJ2-5
CDR3aa: CASSRGLAVNLGETQYF

v_gene: TRBV20-1
j_gene: TRBJ2-7
CDR3aa: CSARDLRGGDEQYF

v_gene: TRBV20-1
j_gene: TRBJ2-5
CDR3aa: CSASGPGTGNGTQYF

v_gene: TRBV27
j_gene: TRBJ1-1
CDR3aa: CASSFLGSGTEAFF

v_gene: TRBV20-1
j_gene: TRBJ2-1
CDR3aa: CSASLLYNEQFF

v_gene: TRBV20-1
j_gene: TRBJ2-1
CDR3aa: CSASPLENEQFF

v_gene: TRBV6-5
j_gene: TRBJ2-1
CDR3aa: CASSYGVGNNEQFF

v_gene: TRBV29-1
j_gene: TRBJ1-1
CDR3aa: CSVDRGQDEAFF

v_gene: TRBV5-1
j_gene: TRBJ2-2
CDR3aa: CASSLGAGIHTGELFF

v_gene: TRBV12-3/TRBV12-4
j_gene: TRBJ2-7
CDR3aa: CASSSPGQGSEQYF

v_gene: TRBV5-6
j_gene: TRBJ1-1
CDR3aa: CASSSLQLKAFF

v_gene: TRBV20-1
j_gene: TRBJ2-4
CDR3aa: CSARPGLNIQYF

v_gene: TRBV18
j_gene: TRBJ1-4
CDR3aa: CASSARPADTNEKLFF

v_gene: TRBV10-3
j_gene: TRBJ1-4
CDR3aa: CAIRKQGESEKLFF

v_gene: TRBV20-1
j_gene: TRBJ2-5
CDR3aa: CSASRRGGQKETQYF

v_gene: TRBV25-1
j_gene: TRBJ1-4
CDR3aa: CASSDPGQGAGEKLFF

v_gene: TRBV6-2/TRBV6-3
j_gene: TRBJ2-1
CDR3aa: CASPIPIAGVYNEQFF

v_gene: TRBV11-2
j_gene: TRBJ2-3
CDR3aa: CASSPQTSTDTQYF

v_gene: TRBV11-1
j_gene: TRBJ1-6
CDR3aa: CASSLDRVDSPLHF

v_gene: TRBV5-1
j_gene: TRBJ1-1
CDR3aa: CASSLATSDTEAFF

v_gene: TRBV18
j_gene: TRBJ2-3
CDR3aa: CASSRSLPGLDTQYF

v_gene: TRBV6-5
j_gene: TRBJ2-7
CDR3aa: CASSTTGYEQYF

v_gene: TRBV5-1
j_gene: TRBJ1-4
CDR3aa: CASSVGTTNEKLFF

v_gene: TRBV29-1
j_gene: TRBJ2-3
CDR3aa: CSVQVRPSADTQYF

v_gene: TRBV7-2
j_gene: TRBJ1-4
CDR3aa: CASSLVARTNEKLFF